This is a list of T cell receptor beta chains from one sample in a study of T cell responses to AZD1222 COVID-19 vaccine. Sequenced by immunoSEQ multiplex PCR; TCRdb stores in-frame clones only, minus some. Of 100,000 to 150,000 clones listed, 91% are singletons. The material was peripheral blood, obtained on day 0 of AZD1222 vaccination. These receptors were obtained from an adult in good health. Both conserved end residues are part of each CDR3. The D gene is left open where the match is weak. Clone size is given for some rows only: seen once, a few or many times, or a class if the clone is expanded.

j_gene: TRBJ1-5; abundance: -; d_gene: -; v_gene: TRBV10-3; CDR3aa: CAISAGGEDQPQHF; CDR3nt: TGTGCCATCAGTGCGGGGGGCGAGGATCAGCCCCAGCATTTT
j_gene: TRBJ1-2; abundance: once; d_gene: -; v_gene: TRBV30; CDR3aa: CAWSGTYGYTF; CDR3nt: TGTGCCTGGAGTGGTACTTATGGCTACACCTTC
j_gene: TRBJ2-7; abundance: -; d_gene: -; v_gene: TRBV30; CDR3aa: CAWIPGALNYEQYF; CDR3nt: TGTGCCTGGATCCCGGGAGCACTTAACTACGAGCAGTACTTC
j_gene: TRBJ1-1; abundance: -; d_gene: TRBD1; v_gene: TRBV5-1; CDR3aa: CASISPGQEAFF; CDR3nt: TGCGCCAGCATCTCTCCGGGACAGGAAGCTTTCTTT
j_gene: TRBJ1-4; abundance: -; d_gene: -; v_gene: TRBV15; CDR3aa: CATRRRQATNEKLFF; CDR3nt: TGTGCCACCAGGCGACGACAGGCAACTAATGAAAAGCTGTTTTTT
j_gene: TRBJ1-2; abundance: -; d_gene: -; v_gene: TRBV7-2; CDR3aa: CASSLEGTNYGYTF; CDR3nt: TGTGCCAGCAGCTTAGAAGGCACCAACTATGGCTACACCTTC
j_gene: TRBJ2-2; abundance: -; d_gene: TRBD2; v_gene: TRBV13; CDR3aa: CASSLQGLAGELFF; CDR3nt: TGTGCCAGCAGCTTACAGGGACTAGCGGGGGAGCTGTTTTTT
j_gene: TRBJ2-7; abundance: -; d_gene: TRBD1; v_gene: TRBV15; CDR3aa: CATSRVDRGYEQYF; CDR3nt: TGTGCCACCAGCAGAGTCGACAGGGGCTACGAGCAGTACTTC
j_gene: TRBJ2-5; abundance: -; d_gene: TRBD2; v_gene: TRBV7-2; CDR3aa: CASSLPSGREVRFRETQYF; CDR3nt: TGTGCCAGCAGCCTCCCCTCGGGGCGGGAGGTGAGATTTAGGGAGACCCAGTACTTC
j_gene: TRBJ1-2; abundance: few; d_gene: -; v_gene: TRBV10-3; CDR3aa: CAISESTGNYGYTF; CDR3nt: TGTGCCATCAGTGAGTCGACGGGTAACTATGGCTACACCTTC
j_gene: TRBJ1-1; abundance: -; d_gene: -; v_gene: TRBV19; CDR3aa: CASSRNTEAFF; CDR3nt: TGTGCCAGTAGCCGGAACACTGAAGCTTTCTTT
j_gene: TRBJ1-2; abundance: -; d_gene: -; v_gene: TRBV6-1; CDR3aa: CASSEHGRVASIYGYTF; CDR3nt: TGTGCCAGCAGTGAGCACGGCAGGGTGGCTAGTATTTATGGCTACACCTTC
j_gene: TRBJ2-1; abundance: -; d_gene: -; v_gene: TRBV3-1/TRBV3-2; CDR3aa: CASSQDWISEQFF; CDR3nt: TGTGCCAGCAGCCAAGATTGGATCAGTGAGCAGTTCTTC
j_gene: TRBJ1-3; abundance: -; d_gene: -; v_gene: TRBV9; CDR3aa: CASSPWGGAGNTIYF; CDR3nt: TGTGCCAGCAGCCCATGGGGAGGGGCTGGAAACACCATATATTTT
j_gene: TRBJ2-7; abundance: -; d_gene: TRBD1; v_gene: TRBV4-2; CDR3aa: CASSHSDRSREQYF; CDR3nt: TGTGCCAGCAGCCACTCGGACAGGTCCAGGGAGCAGTACTTC
j_gene: TRBJ2-7; abundance: -; d_gene: -; v_gene: TRBV5-1; CDR3aa: CASSLTSSYEQYF; CDR3nt: TGCGCCAGCAGTTTGACCAGCTCCTACGAGCAGTACTTC
j_gene: TRBJ2-3; abundance: -; d_gene: TRBD2; v_gene: TRBV3-1/TRBV3-2; CDR3aa: CASSPSGSADTQYF; CDR3nt: TGTGCCAGCAGCCCTAGCGGGAGTGCAGATACGCAGTATTTT
j_gene: TRBJ2-2; abundance: -; d_gene: TRBD2; v_gene: TRBV7-8; CDR3aa: CASSPGTSGNLMNTGELFF; CDR3nt: TGTGCCAGCAGCCCCGGGACTAGCGGAAACCTTATGAACACCGGGGAGCTGTTTTTT
j_gene: TRBJ2-1; abundance: -; d_gene: -; v_gene: TRBV5-4; CDR3aa: CASAYSKSSYNEQFF; CDR3nt: TGTGCCAGCGCCTACTCCAAAAGCTCCTACAATGAGCAGTTCTTC
j_gene: TRBJ1-5; abundance: -; d_gene: -; v_gene: TRBV27; CDR3aa: CASSLVPVNQPQHF; CDR3nt: TGTGCCAGCAGTTTAGTTCCCGTGAATCAGCCCCAGCATTTT
j_gene: TRBJ2-7; abundance: once; d_gene: -; v_gene: TRBV3-1/TRBV3-2; CDR3aa: CASSQRTNPSYEQYF; CDR3nt: TGTGCCAGCAGCCAAAGGACGAACCCGTCCTACGAGCAGTACTTC
j_gene: TRBJ1-4; abundance: -; d_gene: TRBD1; v_gene: TRBV9; CDR3aa: CASSGTGGGEKLFF; CDR3nt: TGTGCCAGCAGCGGAACAGGGGGAGGTGAAAAACTGTTTTTT
j_gene: TRBJ2-1; abundance: -; d_gene: -; v_gene: TRBV30; CDR3aa: CAWSRWGSSYNEQFF; CDR3nt: TGTGCCTGGAGTAGGTGGGGGAGCTCCTACAATGAGCAGTTCTTC
j_gene: TRBJ1-5; abundance: -; d_gene: -; v_gene: TRBV5-1; CDR3aa: CASSLFEGNQPQHF; CDR3nt: TGCGCCAGCAGCTTGTTCGAGGGGAATCAGCCCCAGCATTTT
j_gene: TRBJ2-7; abundance: -; d_gene: TRBD2; v_gene: TRBV29-1; CDR3aa: CSVRREGAYEQYF; CDR3nt: TGCAGCGTTCGGCGGGAGGGAGCCTACGAGCAGTACTTC
j_gene: TRBJ1-1; abundance: -; d_gene: -; v_gene: TRBV27; CDR3aa: CASSLVGDVGRTNTEAFF; CDR3nt: TGTGCCAGCAGTTTAGTCGGGGACGTTGGGCGGACGAACACTGAAGCTTTCTTT
j_gene: TRBJ2-4; abundance: -; d_gene: -; v_gene: TRBV7-2; CDR3aa: CASSLGGQVGIQYF; CDR3nt: TGTGCCAGCAGCTTAGGTGGCCAAGTGGGGATTCAGTACTTC
j_gene: TRBJ1-5; abundance: -; d_gene: TRBD1; v_gene: TRBV3-1/TRBV3-2; CDR3aa: CASSQVSGQGARNSNQPQHF; CDR3nt: TGTGCCAGCAGCCAAGTTTCGGGACAGGGGGCGCGGAATAGCAATCAGCCCCAGCATTTT
j_gene: TRBJ2-2; abundance: -; d_gene: -; v_gene: TRBV5-1; CDR3aa: CASSFNTGELFF; CDR3nt: TGCGCCAGCAGCTTTAACACCGGGGAGCTGTTTTTT
j_gene: TRBJ2-4; abundance: -; d_gene: -; v_gene: TRBV5-1; CDR3aa: CASRHMAGGPKNIQYF; CDR3nt: TGCGCCAGCAGACACATGGCTGGGGGCCCCAAAAACATTCAGTACTTC
j_gene: TRBJ2-3; abundance: -; d_gene: TRBD2; v_gene: TRBV7-2; CDR3aa: CASSLTSGRRDTQYF; CDR3nt: TGTGCCAGCAGCTTAACTAGCGGCCGGCGGGATACGCAGTATTTT
j_gene: TRBJ2-1; abundance: once; d_gene: TRBD1; v_gene: TRBV5-1; CDR3aa: CASSPRTGWNEQFF; CDR3nt: TGCGCCAGCAGCCCAAGGACAGGGTGGAATGAGCAGTTCTTC
j_gene: TRBJ2-7; abundance: -; d_gene: TRBD1; v_gene: TRBV4-2; CDR3aa: CASSPTGQVHEQYF; CDR3nt: TGTGCCAGCAGCCCCACCGGACAGGTCCACGAGCAGTACTTC
j_gene: TRBJ1-1; abundance: -; d_gene: -; v_gene: TRBV10-1; CDR3aa: CASRGAREGDTEAFF; CDR3nt: TGCGCCAGCAGGGGGGCCAGGGAGGGGGACACTGAAGCTTTCTTT
j_gene: TRBJ2-2; abundance: -; d_gene: TRBD1; v_gene: TRBV18; CDR3aa: CASSPGQGRTGELFF; CDR3nt: TGTGCCAGCTCACCCGGACAGGGTCGGACCGGGGAGCTGTTTTTT
j_gene: TRBJ1-3; abundance: -; d_gene: -; v_gene: TRBV25-1; CDR3aa: CASSEWEGIGSGNTIYF; CDR3nt: TGTGCCAGCAGTGAATGGGAGGGAATAGGCTCTGGAAACACCATATATTTT
j_gene: TRBJ2-5; abundance: once; d_gene: TRBD2; v_gene: TRBV9; CDR3aa: CASSVASGRMETQYF; CDR3nt: TGTGCCAGCAGCGTAGCTAGCGGGAGGATGGAGACCCAGTACTTC
j_gene: TRBJ1-4; abundance: -; d_gene: TRBD1; v_gene: TRBV7-9; CDR3aa: CASSQGQRNEKLFF; CDR3nt: TGTGCCAGCAGCCAGGGACAGAGAAATGAAAAACTGTTTTTT
j_gene: TRBJ2-7; abundance: -; d_gene: -; v_gene: TRBV10-3; CDR3aa: CAISESTVTYEQYF; CDR3nt: TGTGCCATCAGTGAGTCGACAGTTACCTACGAGCAGTACTTC
j_gene: TRBJ2-1; abundance: -; d_gene: -; v_gene: TRBV11-2; CDR3aa: CASRKLSSYNEQFF; CDR3nt: TGTGCCAGCAGAAAACTGAGCTCCTACAATGAGCAGTTCTTC
j_gene: TRBJ2-7; abundance: -; d_gene: -; v_gene: TRBV20-1; CDR3aa: CSASEPTYEQYF; CDR3nt: TGCAGTGCTAGTGAACCTACCTACGAGCAGTACTTC
j_gene: TRBJ1-2; abundance: -; d_gene: -; v_gene: TRBV7-2; CDR3aa: CASSYGPGGGYTF; CDR3nt: TGTGCCAGCAGCTACGGGCCTGGGGGTGGCTACACCTTC
j_gene: TRBJ2-1; abundance: once; d_gene: -; v_gene: TRBV3-1/TRBV3-2; CDR3aa: CASSQLASSYNEQFF; CDR3nt: TGTGCCAGCAGCCAGTTAGCGAGCTCCTACAATGAGCAGTTCTTC
j_gene: TRBJ1-6; abundance: -; d_gene: -; v_gene: TRBV19; CDR3aa: CASSITTGGAGNSPLHF; CDR3nt: TGTGCCAGTAGTATAACAACGGGGGGCGCCGGCAATTCACCCCTCCACTTT
j_gene: TRBJ1-4; abundance: -; d_gene: TRBD1; v_gene: TRBV9; CDR3aa: CASSKGQGEEKLFF; CDR3nt: TGTGCCAGCAGCAAGGGACAGGGGGAGGAAAAACTGTTTTTT
j_gene: TRBJ1-2; abundance: -; d_gene: TRBD1; v_gene: TRBV27; CDR3aa: CASSSGGSDYGYTF; CDR3nt: TGTGCCAGCTCCTCAGGGGGATCAGACTATGGCTACACCTTC